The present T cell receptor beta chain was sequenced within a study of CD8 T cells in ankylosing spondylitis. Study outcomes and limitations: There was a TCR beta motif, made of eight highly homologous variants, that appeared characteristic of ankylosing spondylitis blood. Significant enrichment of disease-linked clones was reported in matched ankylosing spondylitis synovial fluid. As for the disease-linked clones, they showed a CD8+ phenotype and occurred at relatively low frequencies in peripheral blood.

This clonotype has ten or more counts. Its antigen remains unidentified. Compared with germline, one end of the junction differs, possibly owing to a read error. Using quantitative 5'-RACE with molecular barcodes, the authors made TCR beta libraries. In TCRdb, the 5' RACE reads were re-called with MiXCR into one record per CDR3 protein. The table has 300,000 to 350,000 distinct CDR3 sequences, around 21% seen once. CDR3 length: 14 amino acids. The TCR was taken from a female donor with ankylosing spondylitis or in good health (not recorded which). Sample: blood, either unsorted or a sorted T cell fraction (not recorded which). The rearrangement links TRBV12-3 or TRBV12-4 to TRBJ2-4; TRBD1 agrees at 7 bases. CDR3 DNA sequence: TGTGCCAGCAGCTTAGACAGGGACAAAAACATTCAGTACTTC. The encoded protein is CASSLDRDKNIQYF.